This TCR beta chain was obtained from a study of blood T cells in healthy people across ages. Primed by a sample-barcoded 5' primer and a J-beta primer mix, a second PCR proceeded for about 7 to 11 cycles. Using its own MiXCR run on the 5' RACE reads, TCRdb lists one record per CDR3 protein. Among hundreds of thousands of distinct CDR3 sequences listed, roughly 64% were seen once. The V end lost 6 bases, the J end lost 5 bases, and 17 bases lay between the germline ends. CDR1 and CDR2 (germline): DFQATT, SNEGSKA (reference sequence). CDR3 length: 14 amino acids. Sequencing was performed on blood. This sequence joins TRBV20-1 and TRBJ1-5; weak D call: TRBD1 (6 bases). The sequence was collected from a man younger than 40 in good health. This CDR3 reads CSAGGGPGDQPQHF. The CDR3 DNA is TGCAGTGCGGGGGGCGGACCTGGGGATCAGCCCCAGCATTTT.